This T cell receptor (beta chain) originates from a study of post-analysis software for immune sequencing data. Findings and limits, study-wide: In patients, about five TRBV segments were more frequent than in controls, with TRBV5-6, TRBV5-1 and TRBV20-1 among them.

The TCR beta cDNA libraries carried unique molecular identifiers. TCRdb fed the PCR reads into MiXCR, producing one record per CDR3 protein. The sample comprises 800,000 to 950,000 distinct CDR3 sequences, approximately 57% of which are singletons, and 4.6% rests with the top ten. Comment on this clonotype: Its specificity is unknown.

Germline values: CDR1 MNHEY, CDR2 SMNVEV (reference sequence). Trimming cost V 0 bases and J 7 bases; bases outside gene matches: 2. The CDR3 is 13 residues long. Specimen: blood. This receptor was taken from a girl between 5 and 17 years old with multiple sclerosis. This chain joins TRBV27 and TRBJ1-2; 7 bases match TRBD1. The CDR3 here is CASSLSSGGGYTF. CDR3 sequence (DNA): TGTGCCAGCAGTTTATCATCAGGGGGTGGCTACACCTTC.